The 32 T cell receptor beta chains listed next were all sequenced from one sample in a study of human T cells and chemical hapten exposure. The time point denotes: patch test 1, 2 weeks after DPC sensitization. Described treatment: therapeutic diphenylcyclopropenone sensitization with weekly scalp DPC. One entry per CDR3 protein, called by TCRdb with MiXCR from the RACE reads. The sample carries some 94,000 distinct CDR3 sequences, approximately 13% recorded once. Sequenced material: whole blood, taken in connection with sensitization to the hapten diphenylcyclopropenone (DPC). The origin of the receptors is a woman aged 40 to 50 with alopecia areata. Some clones in this sample may be carry-over from other donors' samples.

On this clonotype itself: Just one base apart from a much larger clone, this may be a read error. The chain joins TRBV7-2 to TRBJ1-6; D remains ambiguous. Germline V gives CDR1 SGHTA, CDR2 FQGNSA. CDR3 length: 16 amino acids. The CDR3 DNA sequence: TGTGCCAGCATCTTAGAGCGAACAGATAATAATTCACCCCTCCACTTT. It yields the protein CASILERTDNNSPLHF.

The chain has TRBV27 and TRBJ2-7; 7 positions match TRBD1. Germline CDR1 and CDR2: MNHEY and SMNVEV (reference sequence). The CDR3 spans 15 residues. V gave up 5 bases and J gave up 6 bases; unmatched junction bases: 13. The CDR3 sequence: CASSPSRQGVSEQYF. The CDR3 DNA follows: TGTGCCAGCAGTCCTAGTCGGCAGGGGGTCTCCGAGCAGTACTTC.

CDR3 residues: CSARDAANYGYTF. CDR3 DNA: TGCAGTGCTAGAGATGCCGCTAACTATGGCTACACCTTC. The chain employs TRBV20-1 and TRBJ1-2; D ambiguous. This CDR3 has 13 residues. The germline gives CDR1 DFQATT, CDR2 SNEGSKA (reference sequence). The ends were cut back, 0 bases at V and 0 bases at J, with 5 bases in the middle.

This clonotype was observed many times. The chain employs TRBV20-1 and TRBJ2-7; a possible D gene is TRBD2 (5 bases). The V gene lost 1 base and the J gene lost 4 bases, with 8 bases spanning the gap. Germline values: CDR1 DFQATT, CDR2 SNEGSKA (reference sequence). The CDR3 has 12 amino acids. The CDR3 DNA is TGCAGTGCTAGAGTGGGAGTGTACGAGCAGTACTTC. Translating gives CSARVGVYEQYF.

This clonotype was seen at least ten times. CDR3 coding DNA: TGCAGCGCAAGCCCGGCAGGGGGGGCCGAGACCCAGTACTTC. Amino acids: CSASPAGGAETQYF. This sequence joins TRBV29-1 and TRBJ2-5; tentatively, D is TRBD1 or TRBD2 (7 bases each). Trimming removed 7 bases from V and 5 bases from J, with 20 bases in between. The germline V gene has CDR1 SQVTM and CDR2 ANQGSEA. The CDR3 is made up of 14 amino acids.

This clonotype was counted a few times. This chain connects TRBV7-8 to TRBJ1-5; D possibly corresponds to TRBD1 (5 bases). Between the trimmed V and J ends, which lost 5 bases and 7 bases, there was a span of 18 bases. Germline values: CDR1 SGHVS, CDR2 FQNEAQ. The CDR3 runs to 15 residues. CDR3 protein: CASSQGPGEGQPQHF. For the CDR3, the DNA is TGTGCCAGCAGCCAGGGACCCGGCGAAGGGCAGCCCCAGCATTTT.

In this sample, this clonotype turned up a few times. V gene TRBV7-9 combines with J gene TRBJ2-7, with TRBD2 as a possible D gene (5 bases). The CDR3 runs 15 residues. Germline V lookup: CDR1 SEHNR, CDR2 FQNEAQ (reference sequence). Trimming took 5 bases from V and 3 from J, leaving 17 bases between them. The CDR3 DNA sequence: TGTGCCAGCAGCCACGGAGGAGGACGGCGCTACGAGCAGTACTTC. Translating gives CASSHGGGRRYEQYF.

The CDR3 bases are TGTGCCATCCCTCGGGCGGGAAGCTACGAGCAGTACTTC. As protein: CAIPRAGSYEQYF. The chain is built from TRBV30 and TRBJ2-7; maybe TRBD2 (6 bases). There are 13 residues in the CDR3. Germline V gives CDR1 GTSNPN, CDR2 SVGIG (reference sequence). V shed 8 bases and J shed 3 bases, with 17 bases lying between them.

J is TRBJ1-5 and V is TRBV20-1, with a tentative D call TRBD1 (6 bases). V was shortened by 6 bases and J by 7 bases, with 16 bases between the two germline ends. The germline CDR1 and CDR2 sequences are DFQATT and SNEGSKA (reference sequence). The CDR3 runs 13 residues. The CDR3 is CSAPWGRDQPQHF. DNA for the CDR3: TGCAGTGCCCCGTGGGGGCGGGACCAGCCCCAGCATTTT.

This clonotype came up a few times. J is TRBJ2-3 and V is TRBV25-1; D call uncertain. The V end was cut by 0 bases, the J end by 3 bases, with 10 bases between. The CDR3 totals 15 residues. The germline V gene encodes CDR1 MGHDK and CDR2 SYGVNS. As DNA, the CDR3 is TGTGCCAGCAGTGAATATAAGGGATTAACAGATACGCAGTATTTT. It yields the protein CASSEYKGLTDTQYF.

The chain uses TRBV12-3 or TRBV12-4 and TRBJ2-3, with 9 bases matching TRBD1. This CDR3 has 16 amino acids. With 1 base clipped from V and 3 bases from J, the junction kept 5 bases outside the gene matches. The CDR3, as DNA: TGTGCCAGCAGTTTAGGACAGGGGGTAGCGACAGATACGCAGTATTTT. Translated: CASSLGQGVATDTQYF.

This clonotype was counted between two and nine times. The chain employs TRBV12-3 or TRBV12-4 and TRBJ2-5; D possibly corresponds to TRBD2 (5 bases). The germline V and J ends were trimmed by 2 bases and 6 bases, with 16 bases remaining between them. This CDR3 has 15 amino acids. This CDR3 is CASSLSGGAVKTQYF. Written as DNA, the CDR3 is TGTGCCAGCAGTTTAAGTGGTGGAGCGGTGAAGACCCAGTACTTC.

This clonotype was detected only a few times. This chain uses TRBV13 with TRBJ2-3; D perhaps matches TRBD2 (6 bases). The V and J ends lost 4 bases and 4 bases respectively, with 12 bases between them. The CDR3 sequence is 14 residues long. Germline V lookup: CDR1 PRHDT, CDR2 FYEKMQ (reference sequence). The CDR3 sequence is CASSYIRDSDTQYF. The DNA of the CDR3 is TGTGCCAGCAGCTATATCCGGGACTCAGATACGCAGTATTTT.

This rearrangement joins TRBV6-2 or TRBV6-3 to TRBJ2-1; TRBD2 matches 9 bases. This CDR3 comprises 13 residues. V trimming: 8 bases; J trimming: 10 bases; junction bases outside the gene matches: 9. Germline CDR1 reads MNHEY; CDR2 reads SVGEGT. In DNA form, the CDR3 reads TGTGCCAGCGGTTTCGGCGGGAGGGCGGAGCAGTTCTTC. Protein sequence: CASGFGGRAEQFF.

This clonotype was seen ten or more times. The chain employs TRBV20-1 and TRBJ2-4; D uncertain. V was cut by 3 bases and J by 3 bases, with 6 bases left in between. CDR1 and CDR2 (germline): DFQATT, SNEGSKA (reference sequence). The CDR3 totals 12 residues. The CDR3 loop reads CSASDGKNIQYF. The CDR3 DNA sequence: TGCAGTGCTAGTGACGGCAAAAACATTCAGTACTTC.

This clonotype was picked up a small number of times. This sequence joins TRBV7-8 and TRBJ2-2, with TRBD2 identical over 7 bases. The J segment lost 0 bases and the V segment lost 3 bases, leaving 1 base of the junction unmatched. This CDR3 has 15 residues. CDR1 is SGHVS and CDR2 is FQNEAQ in the germline V gene. CDR3: CASSFGGSNTGELFF. The CDR3 DNA follows: TGTGCCAGCAGCTTCGGGGGGTCGAACACCGGGGAGCTGTTTTTT.

The V and J genes are TRBV4-3 and TRBJ2-7; 11 bases are a match to TRBD1. The CDR3 spans 16 residues. CDR1 is LGHNA and CDR2 is YSLEER in the germline V gene. Trimming removed 5 bases from V and 1 base from J; junction bases left unmatched: 7. The CDR3 loop is CASSYGRDRGSYEQYF. The CDR3 coding sequence is TGCGCCAGCAGCTATGGCCGGGACAGGGGGTCCTACGAGCAGTACTTC.

CDR3 coding DNA: TGTGCCAGCAGTCTCACACATAGCAATCAGCCCCAGCATTTT. Translating it yields CASSLTHSNQPQHF. The chain employs TRBV12-3 or TRBV12-4 and TRBJ1-5, with no clear D. V gave up 5 bases and J gave up 0 bases, with 8 bases separating them. This CDR3 comprises 14 residues.

The chain carries TRBV30 and TRBJ2-6; D is unclear. CDR1 and CDR2 (germline): GTSNPN, SVGIG (reference sequence). The CDR3 consists of 16 residues. Trimming cost V 1 base and J 0 bases, with 10 bases left between them. The CDR3 sequence is CAWSAHWRSGANVLTF. The CDR3 DNA follows: TGTGCCTGGAGTGCCCATTGGCGCTCTGGGGCCAACGTCCTGACTTTC.

V usage is TRBV29-1 and J usage is TRBJ2-5, with a weak D call TRBD1 (5 bases). The germline gives CDR1 SQVTM, CDR2 ANQGSEA. V was shortened by 4 bases and J by 2 bases, with 11 bases between the two germline ends. The CDR3 is 13 amino acids. The DNA of the CDR3 is TGCAGCGTTGGCAGGGCCACACAAGAGACCCAGTACTTC. Translating it yields CSVGRATQETQYF.

The chain is built from TRBV20-1 and TRBJ2-3; D tentatively fits TRBD1 or TRBD2 (5 bases each). CDR3 size: 14 residues. The V and J ends lost 6 bases and 2 bases respectively, with 15 bases between them. Germline V gives CDR1 DFQATT, CDR2 SNEGSKA (reference sequence). The CDR3 nucleotides are TGCAGTGCCACTCCGGGGCCCAACACAGATACGCAGTATTTT. Protein: CSATPGPNTDTQYF.

This clonotype was seen a handful of times. The chain carries TRBV6-1 and TRBJ1-6; D is possibly TRBD1 (5 bases). Germline values: CDR1 MNHNS, CDR2 SASEGT. The germline V and J ends were trimmed by 0 bases and 8 bases, with 17 bases remaining between them. The CDR3 contains 17 residues. Here the CDR3 DNA reads TGTGCCAGCAGTGAAGCGCCCCGGGGCTACGGGGATTCACCCCTCCACTTT. Amino acids: CASSEAPRGYGDSPLHF.

This clonotype was picked up a small number of times. This sequence joins TRBV30 and TRBJ2-1, with 10 bases lining up with TRBD2. Looked up from germline, CDR1 is GTSNPN and CDR2 is SVGIG (reference sequence). The CDR3 consists of 16 residues. V lost 2 bases to trimming and J lost 7 bases; unmatched junction nucleotides: 11. The CDR3 loop reads CAWSQQGLADLNEQFF. CDR3 DNA sequence: TGTGCCTGGAGTCAACAAGGACTAGCGGACCTTAATGAGCAGTTCTTC.

The rearrangement uses TRBV5-1 and TRBJ2-7, with 7 bases aligning to TRBD1. V dropped 4 bases and J dropped 2; count of bases not matched to a gene: 9. The CDR3 extends over 15 amino acids. CDR1 SGHRS and CDR2 YFSETQ come from the germline V gene. As DNA, the CDR3 is TGCGCCAGCAGCCCAAGGGACAGCCTCCCCTACGAGCAGTACTTC. Translated: CASSPRDSLPYEQYF. Supplemented by reference TRBV5-1 and TRBJ2-7, the full variable domain reads KAGVTQTPRYLIKTRGQQVTLSCSPISGHRSVSWYQQTPGQGLQFLFEYFSETQRNKGNFPGRFSGRQFSNSRSEMNVSTLELGDSALYLCASSPRDSLPYEQYFGPGTRLTVT.

This clonotype was counted at least ten times. The chain combines TRBV14 with TRBJ1-1; maybe TRBD1 (5 bases). CDR3 size: 13 residues. Germline CDR1 is SGHDN and CDR2 is FVKESK. V was cut by 1 base and J by 7 bases, with 10 bases left in between. CDR3 sequence (DNA): TGTGCCAGCAGCCAAGCCAGGGCGAGTGAAGCTTTCTTT. Its translation is CASSQARASEAFF.

This clonotype appeared many times. V gene TRBV5-1 combines with J gene TRBJ1-6; D is possibly TRBD1 (6 bases). The CDR3 is 12 amino acids. The germline V gene has CDR1 SGHRS and CDR2 YFSETQ. The V end lost 4 bases, the J end lost 10 bases, and 9 bases lay between the germline ends. The CDR3 is CASSVGQSPLHF. The CDR3 DNA sequence: TGCGCCAGCAGCGTTGGACAGTCACCCCTCCACTTT. The full variable domain, with the rest looked up from reference TRBV5-1 and TRBJ1-6, is KAGVTQTPRYLIKTRGQQVTLSCSPISGHRSVSWYQQTPGQGLQFLFEYFSETQRNKGNFPGRFSGRQFSNSRSEMNVSTLELGDSALYLCASSVGQSPLHFGNGTRLTVT.

This clonotype was observed a few times. The chain links TRBV7-2 to TRBJ2-1; the D is unclear. This CDR3 has 12 residues. The V end lost 2 bases, the J end lost 14 bases, and 13 bases lay between the germline ends. Germline V gene lookup returns CDR1 SGHTA and CDR2 FQGNSA. The CDR3 loop reads CASSLSLFAEFF. CDR3 in DNA: TGTGCCAGCAGCTTAAGTCTGTTTGCGGAGTTCTTC.

V usage is TRBV29-1 and J usage is TRBJ2-1, with 10 positions matching TRBD2. Unmatched junction bases numbered 7, after V lost 5 bases and J lost 0 bases. This CDR3 is 16 amino acids long. Germline loops: CDR1 SQVTM, CDR2 ANQGSEA. CDR3 in amino acids: CSVSNTSGISYNEQFF. As DNA, the CDR3 is TGCAGCGTTTCAAATACTAGCGGGATCTCCTACAATGAGCAGTTCTTC.

The table lists this clonotype with many counts. V and J are TRBV4-3 and TRBJ2-1; no clear D gene. Per the germline V gene, CDR1 is LGHNA and CDR2 is YSLEER. V lost 0 bases and J 0 bases, leaving 12 bases between the germline ends. The CDR3 contains 17 residues. The CDR3 here is CASSQDLRQSSYNEQFF. CDR3 DNA: TGCGCCAGCAGCCAAGATTTGCGGCAGAGCTCCTACAATGAGCAGTTCTTC.

The chain couples TRBV12-5 to TRBJ2-3; no firm D call. Trimming shortened V by 3 bases and J by 11 bases, and 12 bases separated the two germline ends. Germline lookup yields CDR1 LGHNT and CDR2 FRNRAP. The CDR3 spans 12 residues. The CDR3 sequence: CASGLKMDEQYF. DNA of the CDR3: TGTGCTAGTGGTTTAAAAATGGATGAGCAGTATTTT. The variable domain in full, with the rest retrieved from reference TRBV12-5 and TRBJ2-3, is DARVTQTPRHKVTEMGQEVTMRCQPILGHNTVFWYRQTMMQGLELLAYFRNRAPLDDSGMPKDRFSAEMPDATLATLKIQPSEPRDSAVYFCASGLKMDEQYFGPGTRLTVL.

This chain uses TRBV19 with TRBJ1-3, with D possibly TRBD1 on 6 matching bases. Germline V gene lookup returns CDR1 LNHDA and CDR2 SQIVND (reference sequence). The CDR3 loop spans 17 amino acids. V shed 4 bases and J shed 8 bases, with 24 bases lying between them. The CDR3 reads CASSRRTVSSPEDTIYF. CDR3 coding DNA: TGTGCCAGTAGTAGGCGGACAGTATCGTCCCCGGAAGACACCATATATTTT.

This clonotype was detected a few times. The chain uses TRBV29-1 and TRBJ2-3; 9 positions match TRBD2. V lost 6 bases, J lost 3 bases, and 19 bases stayed unmatched. This CDR3 is 18 amino acids long. The germline V gene encodes CDR1 SQVTM and CDR2 ANQGSEA. CDR3: CSVDGIASGTKGTDTQYF. CDR3 DNA: TGCAGCGTCGACGGGATCGCTAGCGGGACCAAGGGGACAGATACGCAGTATTTT.